The 20 T cell receptor beta chains in this list originate from one sample, sequenced in a study of blood T cell repertoires in COVID-19. The protocol was immunoSEQ multiplex PCR, while the TCRdb copy is restricted to in-frame clones and leaves out a portion. The sample records more than 300,000 clones, over 90% being singletons. The sample comprised PBMCs or T cells enriched from blood (not recorded which). Every receptor here comes from a woman in her twenties or thirties who had been exposed to COVID-19.

V is TRBV6-6 and J is TRBJ1-3; 7 bases line up with TRBD1. The J segment lost 3 bases and the V segment lost 4 bases, leaving 6 bases of the junction unmatched. The CDR3 totals 15 residues. CDR1 and CDR2 from the germline V gene are MNHNY and SVGAGI (reference sequence). The CDR3 reads CASSLVDRVGNTIYF. CDR3 sequence (DNA): TGTGCCAGCAGTTTAGTCGACAGGGTTGGAAACACCATATATTTT.

For the CDR3, the DNA is TGTGCTAGTGGTTTGGCGACAGGGAGCACAGATACGCAGTATTTT. Translating it yields CASGLATGSTDTQYF. This rearrangement joins TRBV12-5 to TRBJ2-3, with TRBD1 matching over 7 bases. J gave up 0 bases and V 1 base, and 1 base lay outside the gene matches. Germline V gene data show CDR1 as LGHNT and CDR2 as FRNRAP. The CDR3 is made up of 15 amino acids.

The table lists this clone with a count of one. V is TRBV13 and J is TRBJ2-7; 9 nucleotides align to TRBD1. CDR1 is PRHDT, CDR2 FYEKMQ, per germline (reference sequence). The V and J ends lost 5 bases and 5 bases, in that order; junction bases with no gene match: 16. The CDR3 has 17 amino acids. The CDR3 protein is CASSAGTGIGKGDEQYF. For the CDR3, the DNA is TGTGCCAGCAGCGCCGGGACAGGGATAGGAAAAGGGGACGAGCAGTACTTC.

V is TRBV6-5 and J is TRBJ2-7, with D tentatively TRBD1 (6 bases). This CDR3 region has 13 residues. Trimming took off 6 bases at V and 3 bases at J, with 12 bases between the two ends. Germline V CDR1 and CDR2: MNHEY, SVGAGI. The CDR3 sequence: CASRRQGFYEQYF. The CDR3 DNA reads TGTGCCAGCAGGAGGCAGGGGTTCTACGAGCAGTACTTC.

In its sample, this clone was seen once. This chain connects TRBV18 to TRBJ1-2; D ambiguous. Trimming stripped 7 bases from V and 7 bases from J, with 22 bases between. Germline V CDR1 and CDR2: KGHSH, LQKENI. The CDR3 consists of 15 residues. CDR3 residues: CASYTSSAGNGGYTF. The CDR3, as DNA: TGTGCCAGCTACACCTCGTCCGCGGGGAATGGTGGCTACACCTTC.

This chain links TRBV11-3 with TRBJ2-3; TRBD2 agrees at 13 bases. The CDR3 covers 16 residues. Germline loops: CDR1 SGHNT, CDR2 YENEEA. After removal of 3 bases from V and 2 bases from J, the junction contained 2 bases not matched to a gene. The CDR3 loop reads CASSFGTSGATDTQYF. DNA for the CDR3: TGTGCCAGCAGCTTTGGGACTAGCGGGGCCACAGATACGCAGTATTTT. Using reference TRBV11-3 and TRBJ2-3 for the parts outside the CDR3, the full variable domain is EAGVVQSPRYKIIEKKQPVAFWCNPISGHNTLYWYLQNLGQGPELLIRYENEEAVDDSQLPKDRFSAERLKGVDSTLKIQPAELGDSAVYLCASSFGTSGATDTQYFGPGTRLTVL.

The DNA for the CDR3 is TGTGCCAGCAGTCCCGGACTAGCGGGGGTCGGAGAGACCCAGTACTTC. Amino acids: CASSPGLAGVGETQYF. The V call is TRBV2, the J call TRBJ2-5; TRBD2 matches at 13 bases. Germline CDR1 reads SNHLY; CDR2 reads FYNNEI. The CDR3 sequence is 16 residues long. V dropped 5 bases and J dropped 4; count of bases not matched to a gene: 7.

The gene calls are TRBV27 and TRBJ2-7, with 11 bases matching TRBD1. The CDR3 totals 13 residues. The germline CDR1 and CDR2 sequences are MNHEY and SMNVEV (reference sequence). V shed 8 bases, J shed 7 bases, and the junction held 7 bases outside the gene matches. CDR3 in amino acids: CASGDRGVSEQYF. Here the CDR3 DNA reads TGTGCCAGCGGGGACAGGGGGGTGAGTGAGCAGTACTTC.

V gene TRBV9 combines with J gene TRBJ1-1; D is possibly TRBD1 (6 bases). Germline V gene data show CDR1 as SGDLS and CDR2 as YYNGEE. Trimming left V 1 base short and J 5 bases short, with 9 bases between. This CDR3 comprises 13 residues. Here the CDR3 DNA reads TGTGCCAGCAGCGTAAACCAGGGGACTGAAGCTTTCTTT. This sequence encodes CASSVNQGTEAFF.

V is TRBV7-9 and J is TRBJ2-1; D is unresolved. Germline V gives CDR1 SEHNR, CDR2 FQNEAQ (reference sequence). This CDR3 contains 17 residues. Trimming cost V 7 bases and J 0 bases, with 19 bases left between them. CDR3 nucleotides: TGTGCCAGCAACCCATCGGTGGCAGGTTTCTCCTACAATGAGCAGTTCTTC. Encoded protein: CASNPSVAGFSYNEQFF.

The V call is TRBV6-5, the J call TRBJ1-2, with D possibly TRBD1 on 6 matching bases. Germline V lookup: CDR1 MNHEY, CDR2 SVGAGI. The V gene lost 5 bases and the J gene lost 1 base, with 14 bases spanning the gap. This CDR3 region has 15 residues. CDR3: CASSQNPGVNYGYTF. The CDR3 bases are TGTGCCAGCAGTCAAAACCCAGGGGTTAACTATGGCTACACCTTC.

With regard to this clone: The sample contains more than one DNA sequence encoding this CDR3. The V gene is TRBV5-1, the J gene TRBJ2-2; TRBD2 matches 8 bases. The CDR3 is made up of 16 amino acids. CDR1 and CDR2 (germline): SGHRS, YFSETQ. V trimming: 0 bases; J trimming: 2 bases; junction bases outside the gene matches: 3. The CDR3 nucleotides are TGCGCCAGCAGCTTGGGCGGGAGGCCAAACACCGGGGAGCTGTTTTTT. This codes for CASSLGGRPNTGELFF.

V gene TRBV13 combines with J gene TRBJ1-2, with 11 bases that match TRBD1. This CDR3 has 15 amino acids. CDR1 and CDR2 (germline): PRHDT, FYEKMQ (reference sequence). V was pared by 3 bases and J by 2 bases, with 2 bases of the junction left unmatched. CDR3 nucleotides: TGTGCCAGCAGCTTTCGGGACAGGGGGAACTATGGCTACACCTTC. Its protein product is CASSFRDRGNYGYTF. The variable domain in full, with the rest retrieved from reference TRBV13 and TRBJ1-2, is AAGVIQSPRHLIKEKRETATLKCYPIPRHDTVYWYQQGPGQDPQFLISFYEKMQSDKGSIPDRFSAQQFSDYHSELNMSSLELGDSALYFCASSFRDRGNYGYTFGSGTRLTVV.

The rearrangement uses TRBV12-5 and TRBJ1-1, with TRBD1 matching over 7 bases. V was pared by 9 bases and J by 6 bases, with 10 bases of the junction left unmatched. The germline V gene encodes CDR1 LGHNT and CDR2 FRNRAP. CDR3 length: 13 residues. CDR3 nucleotides: TGTGCTAGCAAGCAGGGGGGAGCGGCTGAAGCTTTCTTT. Translated: CASKQGGAAEAFF.

The chain's CDR3 is CASSLAQGFRGTEAFF. The DNA for the CDR3 is TGTGCCAGCAGCTTAGCACAGGGGTTCCGCGGCACTGAAGCTTTCTTT. The rearrangement uses TRBV11-2 and TRBJ1-1; the match to TRBD1 covers 7 bases. Trimming removed 1 base from V and 4 bases from J; junction bases left unmatched: 9. The CDR3 runs to 16 residues. Germline loops: CDR1 SGHAT, CDR2 FQNNGV. Supplemented by reference TRBV11-2 and TRBJ1-1, the full variable domain reads EAGVAQSPRYKIIEKRQSVAFWCNPISGHATLYWYQQILGQGPKLLIQFQNNGVVDDSQLPKDRFSAERLKGVDSTLKIQPAKLEDSAVYLCASSLAQGFRGTEAFFGQGTRLTVV.

CDR3 sequence (DNA): TGTGCCAGCAGTTGGACAGGGGAACATGGCTACACCTTC. This codes for CASSWTGEHGYTF. The chain uses TRBV6-5 and TRBJ1-2; 9 nucleotides align to TRBD1. The V segment lost 4 bases and the J segment 6 bases; nucleotides outside the gene matches: 3. Germline V gene lookup returns CDR1 MNHEY and CDR2 SVGAGI. The length of the CDR3 is 13 residues.

V gene TRBV30 combines with J gene TRBJ2-1; D possibly corresponds to TRBD2 (5 bases). CDR3 length: 14 residues. Germline V gene sequence: CDR1 GTSNPN, CDR2 SVGIG (reference sequence). Deletions cut 0 bases from V and 10 bases from J, with 16 bases between. The CDR3 region is CAWSVSQVTGEQFF. The CDR3 coding sequence is TGTGCCTGGAGTGTCAGTCAGGTGACGGGGGAGCAGTTCTTC.

This clone appeared a single time. In DNA, the CDR3 is TGTGCCAGCAGCCCGACAGGGCGACAGCCCCAGCATTTT. It codes for CASSPTGRQPQHF. The chain links TRBV7-9 to TRBJ1-5; 7 positions match TRBD1. The CDR3 has 13 residues. From germline, CDR1 is SEHNR and CDR2 FQNEAQ (reference sequence). J lost 7 bases, V lost 5 bases, and 5 bases had no gene match.

The V call is TRBV5-1, the J call TRBJ2-5, with 8 bases matching TRBD1. From germline, CDR1 is SGHRS and CDR2 YFSETQ. After removal of 3 bases from V and 1 base from J, the junction contained 8 bases not matched to a gene. The length of the CDR3 is 16 residues. The CDR3: CASSWTDRGIQETQYF. CDR3 nucleotides: TGCGCCAGCAGCTGGACAGACAGGGGAATCCAAGAGACCCAGTACTTC.

This clone was counted a few times. The chain is built from TRBV20-1 and TRBJ2-7; TRBD1 is a possible D gene (5 bases). V lost 4 bases, J lost 10 bases, and 11 bases lay in between. CDR3 length: 10 residues. Germline V gene sequence: CDR1 DFQATT, CDR2 SNEGSKA (reference sequence). CDR3 region: CSATRVPQYF. The CDR3 coding sequence is TGCAGTGCTACCAGGGTCCCTCAGTACTTC.